The 15 T cell receptor beta chains in this list originate from one sample, sequenced in a study of T cells in women clearing cervical HPV infection. Assay: immunoSEQ multiplex PCR; the TCRdb copy retains only in-frame clones and omits some. Its clone listing holds some 15,000 clones. Sequences were obtained from blood buffy coat. These receptors were taken from a woman aged 18 to 69 with a cervical HPV16 infection that either progressed to CIN3+ or cleared (not recorded which).

The chain's CDR3 is CASRVWGEETQYF. The CDR3 bases that were read are TGCGCCAGCAGAGTGTGGGGGGAAGAGACC. The chain has TRBV5-1 and TRBJ2-5; tentative D call: TRBD2 (6 bases). The DNA ends 3 residues before the CDR3 does, and the rest of the CDR3 is filled in from the germline J gene. The germline V and J ends were trimmed by 5 bases and 3 bases, with 11 bases remaining between them. Germline V CDR1 and CDR2: SGHRS, YFSETQ. The CDR3 runs to 13 residues.

In regard to this clone: The CDR3 goes on 3 residues after the read ends, and that part is filled in from the germline J gene. The chain couples TRBV5-6 to TRBJ1-2; perhaps TRBD1 as D (5 bases). The CDR3 extends over 13 amino acids. CDR1 and CDR2 (germline): SGHDT, YYEEEE. Incomplete CDR3 DNA: TGTGCCAGCAGCCTGGGACTAGCGGGGTGG. Its protein is CASSLGLAGW. The full-length CDR3 reads as CASSLGLAGWYTF. Full variable domain (missing parts from reference TRBV5-6 and TRBJ1-2): DAGVTQSPTHLIKTRGQQVTLRCSPKSGHDTVSWYQQALGQGPQFIFQYYEEEERQRGNFPDRFSGHQFPNYSSELNVNALLLGDSALYLCASSLGLAGWYTFGSGTRLTVV.

Of note for this clone: The read falls 3 residues short of the CDR3 end, and the missing part is taken from the germline J gene. V gene TRBV7-2 combines with J gene TRBJ2-7; D is unclear. CDR1 SGHTA and CDR2 FQGNSA come from the germline V gene. With 3 bases removed from V and 0 bases from J, the gap between germline ends came to 9 bases. This CDR3 has 14 residues. The covered CDR3 bases are TGTGCCAGCAGCTTCTCTAGGAGCTCCTACGAG. Translation: CASSFSRSSYE. The full-length CDR3 reads as CASSFSRSSYEQYF.

As to this clone: The DNA ends 3 residues before the CDR3 does, and the rest of the CDR3 is filled in from the germline J gene. This chain joins TRBV28 and TRBJ2-7; D remains ambiguous. CDR3 size: 11 residues. Germline CDR1 and CDR2: MDHEN and SYDVKM. V lost 4 bases and J 2 bases, leaving 3 bases between the germline ends. The CDR3 spells CASSSAYEQYF. Partial CDR3 DNA: TGTGCCAGCAGTTCGGCCTACGAG.

For this clone: The read comes to an end 3 residues before the CDR3 does, leaving the germline J gene to fill in the end. The chain recombines TRBV19 with TRBJ1-2, with 9 nucleotides matching TRBD1. V shed 5 bases, J shed 3 bases, and the junction held 7 bases outside the gene matches. This CDR3 is 15 amino acids long. Germline values: CDR1 LNHDA, CDR2 SQIVND (reference sequence). The part of the CDR3 DNA that was read is TGTGCCAGTAGTCTAAGGACAGGGGAGGACTATGGC. The encoded protein is CASSLRTGEDYG. The CDR3 as a whole reads CASSLRTGEDYGYTF.

About this clone: The read terminates 3 residues ahead of where the CDR3 ends, so the germline J gene completes it. The J gene is TRBJ1-1, the V gene TRBV20-1; TRBD1 might be the D (5 bases). This CDR3 has 15 amino acids. V lost 0 bases to trimming and J lost 4 bases, with 15 bases between them. From germline, CDR1 is DFQATT and CDR2 SNEGSKA (reference sequence). The sequenced CDR3 bases are TGCAGTGCTAGAGACTCGACGACCGGGGGCACTGAA. This sequence encodes CSARDSTTGGTE. The CDR3, in full, reads CSARDSTTGGTEAFF.

A remark on this clone: The missing CDR3 end, 3 residues past where the read stops, is filled in from the germline J gene. The chain links TRBV10-2 to TRBJ1-5; TRBD1 matches at 7 bases. The CDR3 is 13 residues long. Germline CDR1 reads WSHSY; CDR2 reads SAAADI. V lost 5 bases to trimming and J lost 7 bases; unmatched junction nucleotides: 5. The CDR3: CASSLGQAQPQHF. The CDR3 DNA, read in part, is TGCGCCAGCAGTCTAGGACAGGCCCAGCCC.

In the case of this clone: The CDR3 end falls 3 residues outside the read, so it is completed with the germline J gene. The rearrangement uses TRBV20-1 and TRBJ1-2; the D gene is possibly TRBD1 (5 bases). V lost 3 bases to trimming and J lost 3 bases, with 14 bases between them. The CDR3 spans 14 residues. Germline CDR1 reads DFQATT; CDR2 reads SNEGSKA (reference sequence). The CDR3 sequence: CSASPAGLDYGYTF. The CDR3 bases that were read are TGCAGTGCTAGCCCCGCAGGGCTAGACTATGGC.

Notes on this clone: The read halts 3 residues ahead of the CDR3 end, with the missing end drawn from the germline J gene. V gene TRBV14 combines with J gene TRBJ2-7; TRBD1 might be the D (6 bases). Trimming cost V 5 bases and J 4 bases, with 12 bases left between them. The CDR3 has 13 residues. In germline, CDR1 is SGHDN, CDR2 FVKESK. The CDR3 DNA, read in part, is TGTGCCAGCAGCACAGGGAGCGGATACGAG. This codes for CASSTGSGYE. The entire CDR3 is CASSTGSGYEQYF.

As regards this clone: With the read ending 3 residues before the CDR3 end, the germline J gene is used to fill in that end. The chain is built from TRBV7-3 and TRBJ2-7, with D perhaps matching TRBD1 (6 bases). Germline CDR1 reads SGHTA; CDR2 reads FQGTGA. CDR3 length: 14 residues. Between the trimmed V and J ends, which lost 5 bases and 6 bases, there was a span of 17 bases. CDR3 region: CASSPNPGQSEQYF. The CDR3 bases that were read are TGTGCCAGCAGCCCCAACCCAGGACAGTCCGAG.

This clone is large by frequency. Coverage ceases 3 residues before the CDR3 finishes, and the germline J gene fills in the end. Distinct nucleotide sequences in the sample also encode this CDR3. V and J are TRBV10-1 and TRBJ2-3; 7 bases fit TRBD1. Germline V gives CDR1 WNHNN, CDR2 SYGVQD (reference sequence). The ends lost 3 bases at V and 2 bases at J; junction bases unmatched: 5. CDR3 length equals 15 residues. The CDR3 DNA, read in part, is TGCGCCAGCAGTGAAGGGACAGTGAACACAGATACG. As protein: CASSEGTVNTDT. The whole CDR3 protein is CASSEGTVNTDTQYF.

Details on this clone: The read ends 3 residues before the CDR3 terminus; that terminus is restored from the germline J gene. The chain recombines TRBV20-1 with TRBJ1-2, with 8 bases identical to TRBD1. CDR1 DFQATT and CDR2 SNEGSKA come from the germline V gene (reference sequence). Unmatched junction bases numbered 14, after V lost 1 base and J lost 7 bases. This CDR3 is built from 16 residues. CDR3 amino acids: CSARGGTGNAYFGYTF. CDR3 bases read: TGCAGTGCTAGAGGCGGGACAGGAAACGCGTACTTTGGC.

Concerning this clone: The read ends 3 residues shy of where the CDR3 ends; the end is completed using the germline J gene. The V gene is TRBV12-5, the J gene TRBJ1-1, with 8 bases fitting TRBD1. This CDR3 comprises 16 residues. V trimming: 5 bases; J trimming: 5 bases; junction bases outside the gene matches: 13. The germline gives CDR1 LGHNT, CDR2 FRNRAP. The CDR3 reads CASGAGQGRGRTEAFF. Partial CDR3 DNA: TGTGCTAGTGGTGCCGGACAGGGAAGGGGGAGGACTGAA.

Turning to this clone: The read ends 3 residues early relative to the CDR3; the germline J gene fills the gap. The chain uses TRBV7-9 and TRBJ1-1; no definite D call. The V end lost 1 base, the J end lost 1 base, and 7 bases lay between the germline ends. The germline V gene has CDR1 SEHNR and CDR2 FQNEAQ (reference sequence). The CDR3 loop spans 14 amino acids. The sequenced CDR3 bases are TGTGCCAGCAGCTTAGACTCAGGGAACACTGAA. It encodes CASSLDSGNTE. The complete CDR3 protein is CASSLDSGNTEAFF.

In regard to this clone: The read ends 3 residues before the CDR3 terminus; that terminus is restored from the germline J gene. The chain joins TRBV28 to TRBJ1-5; TRBD1 matches 7 bases. Germline V gives CDR1 MDHEN, CDR2 SYDVKM. V was clipped by 5 bases and J by 6 bases; unmatched bases: 7. The CDR3 loop spans 14 amino acids. Partial CDR3 DNA: TGTGCCAGCAGTGCGGGGACAGCGGGTCAGCCC. Translated: CASSAGTAGQP. The full CDR3 protein reads CASSAGTAGQPQHF.